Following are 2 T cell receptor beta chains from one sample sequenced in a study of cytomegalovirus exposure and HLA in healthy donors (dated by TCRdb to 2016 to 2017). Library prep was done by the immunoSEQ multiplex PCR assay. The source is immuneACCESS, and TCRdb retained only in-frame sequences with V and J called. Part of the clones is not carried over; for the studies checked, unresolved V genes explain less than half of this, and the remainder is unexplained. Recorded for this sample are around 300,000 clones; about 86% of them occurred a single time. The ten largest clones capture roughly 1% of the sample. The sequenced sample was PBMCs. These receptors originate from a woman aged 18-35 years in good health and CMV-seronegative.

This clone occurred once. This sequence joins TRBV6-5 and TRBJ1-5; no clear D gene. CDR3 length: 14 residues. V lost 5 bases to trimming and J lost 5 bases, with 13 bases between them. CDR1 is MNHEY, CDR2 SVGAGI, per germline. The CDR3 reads CASSPTVSDQPQHF. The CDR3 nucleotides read TGTGCCAGCAGTCCTACAGTTTCGGATCAGCCCCAGCATTTT.

CDR3 amino acids: CASSLAETQYF. The DNA for the CDR3 is TGTGCCAGCAGCCTTGCGGAGACCCAGTACTTC. The gene calls are TRBV11-2 and TRBJ2-5; D remains ambiguous. The length of the CDR3 is 11 residues. V lost 5 bases to trimming and J lost 5 bases, with 6 bases between them. The germline gives CDR1 SGHAT, CDR2 FQNNGV.